This paragraph reports one T cell receptor (beta chain). The clone's antigen remains unknown. No qualities accompany the bases; no much larger clone lies one base away. These data originate in a study of cytomegalovirus exposure and HLA in healthy donors listed by TCRdb under 2017. Some background on the complete study: According to an earlier analysis of several hundred of the donors, 150 million to 200 million T cells yielded 117 million unique TCR beta sequences and more than 250 Gb of sequence data. All discovery cohort repertoires had been generated using a single sequencing platform. Across 398 genotyped donors of the cohort, an average of about 240,000 unique TCR beta nucleotide sequences per donor were sequenced, and roughly 17% of those sequences were non-productive. An earlier analysis of 587 of the donors used high-throughput TCR beta sequencing to judge whether each TCR beta V gene segment behaved as functional or pseudogenic. Class I and class II HLA loci were covered by the typing at four-digit resolution. Four to six DR-DQ haplotypes were handled as single units for association and clustering, since linkage in the cohort was strong. The study aimed to test whether cataloging public T cell receptors could reveal signatures of past pathogen exposure. Genome-wide SNP genotypes for about 65% of the roughly 670 donors were used in a later genetic analysis, which treated that subset as a discovery cohort. Along with the approximately 700-subject first cohort, a separate validation cohort of over a hundred different subjects was used. The study combined high-throughput TCR immunosequencing, statistical association of individual TCRs with disease status, and machine learning to predict cytomegalovirus infection status. Donor age, sex, ethnicity and CMV serostatus were collected together with the repertoire data. Typing coverage varied by locus: roughly 620-630 donors for A, B, C, DRB1 and DQB1; more than 500 for DQA1; over 600 for DPA1; roughly 470 for DPB1. Rather than drawing on any new phenotypic data, the later analysis identified candidate immune exposures from TCR beta sequences and the way those sequences occurred across donors. An early release covering roughly 640 HLA-typed donors comprised about 300 gigabases of sequencing data and around 85 million unique TCR sequences. In a later analysis, previously published TCR beta repertoires from about 670 donors were re-analyzed and high-resolution HLA genotyping was added so that TCR occurrence patterns could be studied. The genetic ancestry cluster associated with self-reported Caucasian donors included roughly 84% of the approximately 430 genotyped donors. The study used immunosequencing to profile the T cell repertoires of about 670 subjects and linked those repertoires to cytomegalovirus serostatus. What the study reported, not specific to this receptor: A later analysis found that TCR association rates varied across HLA loci, with DRB1 alleles showing the most associated TCRs and HLA-C alleles the fewest. A later analysis associated 16,951 TCR beta sequences with specific HLA alleles at a false discovery rate of 0.05. Linkage disequilibrium might explain the correlated functional status among segregating V segments, but an unknown experimental factor could not be ruled out. In an earlier analysis of approximately 590 of the donors, most TCR beta V segments were observed in productive rearrangements about 87% or about 30% of the time, broadly matching IMGT annotations. Across donors, most TCR sequences were observed very rarely, whereas some public TCRs were present in many individuals. Strong co-occurrence of HLA alleles, especially DR and DQ, made assigning TCR associations to individual alleles difficult. The authors suggested that the approach could potentially be generalized to other disease states and immunological phenotypes. A later analysis found that HLA-associated TCR beta chains were more clonally expanded and had lower generation probabilities than equally common non-associated chains. In a later genetic analysis, a missense DCLRE1C variant was associated with V-gene and J-gene trimming of TCR beta chains, and the association was replicated in an independent cohort. A further reported finding was that TCR beta sequences accurately predicted the HLA-A and HLA-B alleles for most subjects in the first cohort. The only immune exposure information available for the cohort was CMV serostatus. Some IMGT-functional V segments, including TRBV6-2 and TRBV6-3, could not be distinguished by the 87-base-pair reads and were therefore excluded. Compared with the 666-donor mean, donors in an Asian-associated ancestry cluster had fewer N-insertions in productive TCRs, according to a later genetic analysis. In a later analysis, most CMV-associated TCR beta chains were found to appear HLA-restricted, with HLA associations seemingly driven largely by CMV exposure. In a later analysis, several top co-occurrence clusters were reported to appear linked to parvovirus B19, influenza, CMV and Epstein-Barr virus. Presence/absence analyses assumed roughly uniform sequencing depth across donors, an assumption that may not hold. In this cohort, only TCR beta chains were sequenced, and detectable features were limited by the absence of alpha or paired-chain data. Over 15 rarely observed V segments, including chromosome 9 orphons, were excluded from the earlier analysis of several hundred of the donors because counts were too low. The classifier was reported to diagnose cytomegalovirus status with high specificity and sensitivity in both the original and validation cohorts. The sequencing pipeline was judged likely to have produced a cluster of highly shared sequence variants as a technical artifact. Because HLA typing was missing for some donors at each locus, association tests included only the typed subset. In the study, about 150 TCR beta chains were listed as associated with cytomegalovirus. Three of the identified cytomegalovirus-associated TCR beta chains were confirmed in vitro to be specific for cytomegalovirus antigens.

Cut back by 3 bases and 6 bases, the V and J ends lie 12 bases apart. CDR1 and CDR2 were assigned from the germline V gene (reference sequence) as SGHKS and YYEKEE. Including cysteine and phenylalanine, the CDR3 has 14 amino acids. The kept DNA is CDR3 alone, 42 bases in frame from the first base. The cohort was made up of 666 healthy bone marrow donors. At the time of sampling, all cohort members were nominally healthy, though unrecorded immune exposures were likely present. The donor tested CMV seropositive, placing the donor among the 310 or so seropositive members of the cohort. Every donor gave a peripheral blood sample, and the peripheral blood mononuclear cells from that sample were used for TCR beta sequencing. Genomic DNA was extracted from the blood cell samples with the Qiagen DNeasy Blood Extraction Kit. The protocol used for the library was the immunoSEQ multiplex PCR assay. The multiplex PCR relied on a mix of 60 forward primers for TCR Vbeta segments and 13 reverse primers for TCR Jbeta segments. Amplification of the CDR3 region of rearranged TCR beta genes was performed with a multiplex PCR assay on genomic DNA. Amplified TCR beta libraries were sequenced as 87-base-pair reads on the Illumina HiSeq System. In the source study's methods: A later analysis counted approximately 84 million unique TCR beta chains across the roughly 700 repertoires, and some 11 million of these chains were shared by at least two donors. Raw reads were error-corrected and collapsed into unique sequences by a nearest-neighbor algorithm in which closely related sequences were merged to remove PCR and sequencing errors. V, D and J gene segments were assigned by aligning CDR3 sequences to IMGT reference sequences. For a sequence to be retained, at least a six-nucleotide match to both a V gene segment and a J gene segment was required. A rearrangement counted as productive if the CDR3 had no stop codons and remained in frame with V and J, and every other rearrangement counted as non-productive. CDR3 was defined by IMGT convention, running from the second conserved V-encoded cysteine to the conserved J-encoded phenylalanine. The earlier analysis of some 580 of the donors excluded any sequence lacking an unambiguous match to a single V gene segment. An earlier analysis of fewer than 650 of the donors classified V segments as functional when productive rearrangements were above 56.7% and as segregating when the standard deviation between donors was above 5%. A statistical classification framework was built to diagnose cytomegalovirus status from the catalog of TCR beta chain sequences. In a later analysis, V and J genes were assigned by comparing TCR nucleotide sequences against IMGT/GENE-DB human TR gene sequences. A later analysis assigned CDR3 sequences and most-parsimonious VDJ recombination scenarios with the TCRdist pipeline. In a later analysis, every TCR beta chain was defined by the combination of its CDR3 amino acid sequence and its V-gene family, and reads without a unique V-gene family were dropped. As a way to deal with suspected cross-contamination and a sequencing artifact, a later analysis dropped nearly 600 nucleotide sequences that were highly shared and had low generation probability. In a later analysis, a clonal expansion index for each public chain was calculated from normalized within-repertoire ranks of inferred template counts. In a later analysis, generation probabilities were computed with a VDJ recombination model fitted to out-of-frame rearrangements, and the resulting probabilities were checked against IGoR. In a later analysis, hypergeometric tests were used to score TCR-TCR, TCR-HLA and TCR-CMV co-occurrence, with a repertoire-size bias correction applied to TCR pairs. To estimate false discovery rates, a later analysis permuted the HLA or CMV assignments 20 times. In a later analysis, co-occurring TCRs were grouped with DBSCAN, and TCRdist sequence similarity was added when clustering was performed within HLA-allele-positive subsets. Repertoires with fewer than 30,000 or more than 120,000 public chains were left out of co-occurrence clustering, as were several repertoires with anomalous nucleotide sharing. Drawn from immuneACCESS, this table holds only the in-frame rearrangements with V and J called that TCRdb kept. Clones are partly lost; checked studies trace under half to an unresolved V gene and leave the rest unexplained. V and J calls and clone size are those listed in that table; D and trimming were worked out from the DNA. Within this sample are roughly 78,000 clones, with about 60% of them counted one time only. Of the sample, more than 5% falls within the top ten clones.

The clonotype was recovered from a man aged 30 to 39 in good health and CMV-seropositive. Sequenced material: PBMCs. The chain uses TRBV5-5 and TRBJ2-2; no D gene can be assigned with confidence. The sequenced DNA: TGTGCCAGCAGCTCCACGCTAAACGCCGGGGAGCTGTTTTTT. It encodes CASSSTLNAGELFF. The full variable domain, completed from the reference TRBV5-5 and TRBJ2-2 proteins outside the CDR3, reads DAGVTQSPTHLIKTRGQQVTLRCSPISGHKSVSWYQQVLGQGPQFIFQYYEKEERGRGNFPDRFSARQFPNYSSELNVNALLLGDSALYLCASSSTLNAGELFFGEGSRLTVL.